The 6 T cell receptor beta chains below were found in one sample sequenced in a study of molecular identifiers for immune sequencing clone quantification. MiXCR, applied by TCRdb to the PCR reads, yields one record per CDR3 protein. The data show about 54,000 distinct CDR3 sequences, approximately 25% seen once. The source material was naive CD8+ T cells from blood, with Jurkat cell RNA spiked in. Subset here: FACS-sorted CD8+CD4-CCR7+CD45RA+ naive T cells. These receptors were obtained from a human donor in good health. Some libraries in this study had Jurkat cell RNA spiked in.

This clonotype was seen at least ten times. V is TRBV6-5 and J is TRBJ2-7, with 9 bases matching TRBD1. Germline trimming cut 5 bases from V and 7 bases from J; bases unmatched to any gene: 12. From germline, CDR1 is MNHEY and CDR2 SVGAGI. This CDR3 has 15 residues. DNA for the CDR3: TGTGCCAGCAGTACCCGGGACAGGGTTATTGGGGAGCAGTACTTC. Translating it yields CASSTRDRVIGEQYF.

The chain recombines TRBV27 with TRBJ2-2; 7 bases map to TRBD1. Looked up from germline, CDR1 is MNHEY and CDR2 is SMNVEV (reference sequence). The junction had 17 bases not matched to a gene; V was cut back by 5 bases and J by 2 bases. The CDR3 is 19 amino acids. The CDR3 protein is CASSPTITGTATNTGELFF. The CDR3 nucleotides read TGTGCCAGCAGTCCCACTATTACCGGGACAGCTACCAACACCGGGGAGCTGTTTTTT.

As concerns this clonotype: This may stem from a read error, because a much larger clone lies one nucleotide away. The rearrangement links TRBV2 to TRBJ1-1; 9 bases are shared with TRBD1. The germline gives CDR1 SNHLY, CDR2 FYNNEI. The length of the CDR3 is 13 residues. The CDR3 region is CASGDRVGTEASF. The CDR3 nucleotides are TGTGCCAGCGGGGACAGGGTTGGCACTGAAGCTTCCTTT.

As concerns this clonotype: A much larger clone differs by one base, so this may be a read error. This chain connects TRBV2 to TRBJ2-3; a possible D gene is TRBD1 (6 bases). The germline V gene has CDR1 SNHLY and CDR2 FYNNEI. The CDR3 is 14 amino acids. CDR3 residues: CASSEEQWTDTQNF. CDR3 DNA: TGTGCCAGCAGTGAAGAACAGTGGACAGATACGCAGAATTTT.

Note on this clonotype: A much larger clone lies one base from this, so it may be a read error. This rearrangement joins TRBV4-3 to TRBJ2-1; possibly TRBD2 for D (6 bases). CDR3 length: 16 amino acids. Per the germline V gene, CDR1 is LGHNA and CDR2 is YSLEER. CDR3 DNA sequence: TGCGCCCGCAGCCAAGATCCGGGGACTTCCTACAATGAGCAGTTCTTC. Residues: CARSQDPGTSYNEQFF.

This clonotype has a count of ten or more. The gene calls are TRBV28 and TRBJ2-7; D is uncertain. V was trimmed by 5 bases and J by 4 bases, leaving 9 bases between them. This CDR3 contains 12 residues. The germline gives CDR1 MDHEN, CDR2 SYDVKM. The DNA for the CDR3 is TGTGCCAGCAGTACCCCGGCTTACGAGCAGTACTTC. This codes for CASSTPAYEQYF.